The clone carrying this T cell receptor (beta chain) was recorded many times. This specimen belongs to a study of CD8+CD57+ T cells in acquired aplastic anemia. Across the whole study: The study obtained an average of 3.2 ug of DNA from sorted CD4+ and CD8+ cells.

The V segment lost 2 bases and the J segment 8 bases; nucleotides outside the gene matches: 13. The CDR3 runs 17 residues. Germline assignment: CDR1 MNHNS and CDR2 SASEGT. It was genomic DNA that served as the template for profiling TCR beta VDJ and CDR3. MiXCR was run by TCRdb on the reads, yielding one entry per CDR3 protein. The sample records 50,000 to 70,000 distinct CDR3 sequences, less than 65% being singletons. The sequenced sample was sorted CD4+, CD8+, or CD8+CD57+ T cells (not recorded which) from PBMCs. This clonotype originated in a human donor in good health, serving as a control. The chain is built from TRBV6-1 and TRBJ2-3; TRBD1 matches 10 bases. The CDR3 DNA is TGTGCCAGCAGTGAAAGGCTTGGGGGACAGGGGTCTTTTACGCAGTATTTT. It specifies CASSERLGGQGSFTQYF.